This T cell receptor beta chain was identified in a study of regulatory T cells in long-lasting Graves disease. General study points: There was favoring of TRBV28, TRBJ1-2 and TRBJ2-5 in persistent disease.

Time point reported: persistent/refractory GD, antithyroid drugs over 5 years with positive TRAb. PBMCs were the source of the RNA used for TCR sequencing. The guidelines of the American Thyroid Association were the basis for diagnosing Graves' disease. CDR3 length: 16 amino acids. The germline CDR1 and CDR2 sequences are SGHNT and YENEEA. V shed 2 bases and J shed 11 bases, with 24 bases lying between them. This clonotype has a handful of counts. What it binds is unknown. Building of the TCR beta libraries involved iRepertoire HTBI primers and Arm-PCR of CDR3 regions. MiXCR was run by TCRdb on the multiplex PCR reads, yielding one entry per CDR3 protein. The top ten hold under 15% of the sample, which has 450,000 or so distinct CDR3 sequences, approximately 23% seen once.

The input for sequencing was peripheral blood mononuclear cells (PBMCs), taken when the disease was refractory, from a patient treated with antithyroid drugs. The V gene is TRBV11-3, the J gene TRBJ1-1, with D maybe TRBD1 (5 bases). The clonotype was recovered from a female donor with Graves disease. The CDR3 spells CASSLSPWGRTQRAFF. The CDR3 region has the DNA TGTGCCAGCAGCTTATCTCCCTGGGGGAGGACCCAAAGGGCTTTCTTT.